This TCR beta chain derives from a study of T cell responses to AZD1222 COVID-19 vaccine. Study results and limitations: Females outnumbered males among donors, who were mostly white British; clonal diversity was possibly underestimated. Spike-specific TCR breadth and depth rose after two AZD1222 doses. Seropositive at baseline were only five or six AZD1222 recipients. Across the whole spike, CD4 TCRs peaked at regions 160-218 and 743-854.

The sample holds one count of this clone. Its antigen is still unknown. The method was immunoSEQ multiplex PCR; TCRdb's version includes in-frame clones alone and lacks a portion of them. The sample carries some 100,000 clones, roughly 89% recorded once. Trimming took off 1 base at V and 3 bases at J, with 10 bases between the two ends. In germline, CDR1 is MNHEY, CDR2 SMNVEV (reference sequence). The CDR3 consists of 14 residues. The chain joins TRBV27 to TRBJ2-7; maybe TRBD1 (6 bases). This clonotype was obtained from an adult in good health. The sample was peripheral blood, taken on day 0 of AZD1222 vaccination. CDR3 sequence reads: CASSLYYRDYEQYF. The CDR3, as DNA: TGTGCCAGCAGTTTATATTACAGGGACTACGAGCAGTACTTC.